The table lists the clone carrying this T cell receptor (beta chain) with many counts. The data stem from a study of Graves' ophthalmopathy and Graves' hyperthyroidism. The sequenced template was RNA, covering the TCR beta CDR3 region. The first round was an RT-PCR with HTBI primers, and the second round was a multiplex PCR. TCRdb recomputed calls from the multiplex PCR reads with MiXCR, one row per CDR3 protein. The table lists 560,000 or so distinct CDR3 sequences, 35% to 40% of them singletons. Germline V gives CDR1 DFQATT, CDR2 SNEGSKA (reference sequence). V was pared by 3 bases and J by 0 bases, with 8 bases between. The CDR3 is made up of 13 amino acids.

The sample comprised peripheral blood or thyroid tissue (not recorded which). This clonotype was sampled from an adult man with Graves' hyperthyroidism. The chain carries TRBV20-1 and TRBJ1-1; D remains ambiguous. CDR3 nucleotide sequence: TGCAGTGCTAGTAGGGCAGTGAACACTGAAGCTTTCTTT. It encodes CSASRAVNTEAFF.